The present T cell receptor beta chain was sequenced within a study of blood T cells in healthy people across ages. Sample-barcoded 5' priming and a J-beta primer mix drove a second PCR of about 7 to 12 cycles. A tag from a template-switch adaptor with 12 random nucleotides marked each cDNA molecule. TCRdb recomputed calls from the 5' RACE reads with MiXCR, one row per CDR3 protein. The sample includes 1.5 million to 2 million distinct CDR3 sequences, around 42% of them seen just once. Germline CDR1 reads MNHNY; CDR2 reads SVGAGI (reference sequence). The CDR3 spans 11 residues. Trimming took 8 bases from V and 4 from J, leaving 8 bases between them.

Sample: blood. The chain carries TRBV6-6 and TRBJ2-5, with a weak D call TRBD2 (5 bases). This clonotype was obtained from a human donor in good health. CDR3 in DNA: TGTGCCAGCGGGAGTGTAGAGACCCAGTACTTC. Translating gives CASGSVETQYF.